Listed below are T cell receptor beta chains from one sample, sequenced in a study of blood T cell repertoires in COVID-19. Generated by immunoSEQ multiplex PCR, the TCRdb table keeps only in-frame clones and is missing some. The sample includes about 270,000 clones, about four fifths seen only once; the top ten take less than 4%. Sequenced sample: peripheral blood. Source of these receptors: a young woman with acute or convalescent COVID-19. The CDR3 runs from the conserved cysteine through the conserved F or W. Fields, in order: D gene, V gene, J gene, clone size, CDR3 DNA, CDR3 protein. The D gene is left open where the match is weak. Clone size is given for some rows only: seen once, a few or many times, or a class if the clone is expanded.

-	TRBV2	TRBJ1-1	-	TGTGCCAGCCCCGCGCGGGGGAAGGACACTGAAGCTTTCTTT	CASPARGKDTEAFF
-	TRBV6-5	TRBJ1-6	-	TGTGCCAGCAGCAACCAGGACATTAGGAATTCACCCCTCCACTTT	CASSNQDIRNSPLHF
TRBD2	TRBV7-6	TRBJ2-2	-	TGTGCCAGCAGCTTACTAGCGGGAGGGCCTGGGGAGCTGTTTTTT	CASSLLAGGPGELFF
TRBD1	TRBV7-2	TRBJ1-5	-	TGTGCCAGCAGCTTAACCCTCCTGACAGGGGGCAGGAATCAGCCCCAGCATTTT	CASSLTLLTGGRNQPQHF
-	TRBV11-2	TRBJ2-1	once	TGTGCCAGCAGCTTCAGGGGGGTTTACAATGAGCAGTTCTTC	CASSFRGVYNEQFF
TRBD1	TRBV7-9	TRBJ2-7	-	TGTGCCAGCAGCAATCCGGGACAGGGACTCTACGAGCAGTACTTC	CASSNPGQGLYEQYF
TRBD2	TRBV19	TRBJ2-1	-	TGTGCCAGCAGTATAGTAGCGGGACCCCTGAATGAGCAGTTCTTC	CASSIVAGPLNEQFF
TRBD1	TRBV7-8	TRBJ1-2	-	TGTGCCAGCAGCTCAAACGCGGGACAGGCAGCCTATGGCTACACCTTC	CASSSNAGQAAYGYTF
TRBD1	TRBV5-4	TRBJ1-5	-	TGTGCCAGCAGCTTGGCCCCCGGACAGGGATTGCAGCCCCAGCATTTT	CASSLAPGQGLQPQHF
-	TRBV2	TRBJ2-2	-	TGTGCCAGCAACGGAGAAGGGGGTCACGGGGAGCTGTTTTTT	CASNGEGGHGELFF
-	TRBV10-2	TRBJ1-2	-	TGCGCCAGCAGTGAGGGCAGGAAAAACTATGGCTACACCTTC	CASSEGRKNYGYTF
-	TRBV19	TRBJ1-2	-	TGTGCCAGTAGTATTTCGGGTCGTCTTTATGGCTACACCTTC	CASSISGRLYGYTF
TRBD1	TRBV29-1	TRBJ1-2	-	TGCAGCGTCGTCACAGGGGCCAATGGCTACACCTTC	CSVVTGANGYTF
TRBD2	TRBV9	TRBJ2-5	few	TGTGCCAGCAGCGCTGGAGCGGGAGGGTTGGAGACCCAGTACTTC	CASSAGAGGLETQYF
-	TRBV28	TRBJ1-6	few	TGTGCCAGCAGCCACCTCGCCAGCTCCTATAATTCACCCCTCCACTTT	CASSHLASSYNSPLHF
TRBD2	TRBV13	TRBJ2-3	-	TGTGCCAGCGCCCGACTAGCGGGATCAGATACGCAGTATTTT	CASARLAGSDTQYF
-	TRBV3-1/TRBV3-2	TRBJ1-4	-	TGTGCCAGCAGCCAAAATTTCGGCGGGAATGAAAAACTGTTTTTT	CASSQNFGGNEKLFF
-	TRBV21-1	TRBJ2-7	-	TGTGCCAGCAGCAAAGGTGGAGCAGGGGTGATAGCGGGAGGGGAGGCCTACGAGCAGTACTTC	CASSKGGAGVIAGGEAYEQYF